The source of this T cell receptor (beta chain) is a study of T cell responses to AZD1222 COVID-19 vaccine. The assay was immunoSEQ multiplex PCR, and TCRdb's table has in-frame clones only and misses some. Of some 160,000 clones in the sample, roughly 92% were seen once. The CDR3 consists of 14 residues. CDR1 is SNHLY and CDR2 is FYNNEI in the germline V gene. Trimming took 4 bases from V and 2 from J, leaving 9 bases between them. Broader study findings: Clonal diversity may have been underestimated, and the donors were mostly white British, with more females than males.

This clone occurred a few times. Its antigen remains unknown. The material sequenced was peripheral blood, taken on day 0 of AZD1222 vaccination. This TCR was sampled from an adult in good health. The chain employs TRBV2 and TRBJ1-5; possible D gene TRBD1, 5 bases. CDR3 sequence: CASSVQGRNQPQHF. The CDR3 bases are TGTGCCAGCAGTGTGCAGGGACGCAATCAGCCCCAGCATTTT.